One sample yielded the 12 T cell receptor beta chains listed below, sequenced in a study of shared clonotypes between healthy human individuals. It was CD45RO-negative cells, positively selected for CCR7, that made up naive CD8 cells, with terminally differentiated effector memory CD45RA+ cells excluded. Produced via immunoSEQ multiplex PCR; TCRdb's table is partial and in-frame only. The table lists roughly 2,000,000 clones, 93% of them singletons. What was sequenced was naive CD8+ T cells from PBMCs. These receptors came from a man between 18 and 29 years old in good health. Some clones in this sample may be carry-over from other donors' samples.

The chain uses TRBV5-1 and TRBJ1-4; D ambiguous. The CDR3 totals 14 residues. V lost 1 base and J lost 7, with 11 bases in between. From germline, CDR1 is SGHRS and CDR2 YFSETQ. The DNA for the CDR3 is TGCGCCAGCAGCTTGAGCGGGCGGAGTGAAAAACTGTTTTTT. It codes for CASSLSGRSEKLFF. Full variable domain (remainder filled in from reference TRBV5-1 and TRBJ1-4): KAGVTQTPRYLIKTRGQQVTLSCSPISGHRSVSWYQQTPGQGLQFLFEYFSETQRNKGNFPGRFSGRQFSNSRSEMNVSTLELGDSALYLCASSLSGRSEKLFFGSGTQLSVL.

The rearrangement uses TRBV11-2 and TRBJ2-7; 9 bases agree with TRBD1. Germline CDR1 SGHAT, CDR2 FQNNGV. Trimming at V came to 3 bases and at J to 5 bases, leaving 5 bases not matched to a gene. This CDR3 spans 14 amino acids. DNA for the CDR3: TGTGCCAGCAGCTTTGGGACAGGGCGACACGAGCAGTACTTC. Translating it yields CASSFGTGRHEQYF.

V usage is TRBV28 and J usage is TRBJ1-1, with a weak D call TRBD1 (6 bases). The CDR3 is 18 residues long. With 6 bases removed from V and 3 bases from J, the gap between germline ends came to 26 bases. Germline V lookup: CDR1 MDHEN, CDR2 SYDVKM. DNA for the CDR3: TGTGCCAGCAGCCCAACTCGGTGGGGGGCCGGTCTGGACACTGAAGCTTTCTTT. It translates to CASSPTRWGAGLDTEAFF.

The rearrangement uses TRBV28 and TRBJ1-1; D not certain. Trimming cost V 3 bases and J 3 bases, with 11 bases left between them. This CDR3 has 14 residues. Germline values: CDR1 MDHEN, CDR2 SYDVKM. DNA for the CDR3: TGTGCCAGCAGTTTGCCGGAGGAGGACACTGAAGCTTTCTTT. It encodes CASSLPEEDTEAFF.

The chain has TRBV11-1 and TRBJ1-5; D is unresolved. V lost 2 bases, J lost 3 bases, and 5 bases lay in between. This CDR3 has 13 residues. Germline assignment: CDR1 SGHAT and CDR2 FQDESV (reference sequence). The CDR3 DNA follows: TGTGCCAGCAGCTTAAGCAACAATCAGCCCCAGCATTTT. This translates into CASSLSNNQPQHF.

CDR3 DNA: TGTGCCAGCAGTGAAGCAGGAGTACTAGCGGGAACCCACGAGCAGTACTTC. Translated: CASSEAGVLAGTHEQYF. The chain uses TRBV2 and TRBJ2-7, with 10 bases lining up with TRBD2. Trimming at V came to 0 bases and at J to 5 bases, leaving 10 bases not matched to a gene. This CDR3 contains 17 residues. Germline V gene data show CDR1 as SNHLY and CDR2 as FYNNEI.

The rearrangement joins TRBV30 to TRBJ1-2; TRBD1 is a possible D gene (5 bases). There are 12 residues in the CDR3. Germline V CDR1 and CDR2: GTSNPN, SVGIG (reference sequence). The V gene lost 3 bases and the J gene lost 4 bases, with 9 bases spanning the gap. The CDR3 loop is CAWRGTVYGYTF. CDR3 sequence (DNA): TGTGCCTGGAGGGGGACCGTCTATGGCTACACCTTC.

V usage is TRBV7-7 and J usage is TRBJ2-2; TRBD2 agrees at 8 bases. This CDR3 is built from 17 residues. V trimming: 5 bases; J trimming: 4 bases; junction bases outside the gene matches: 12. CDR1 and CDR2 from the germline V gene are SSHAT and FNYEAQ (reference sequence). CDR3 DNA sequence: TGTGCCAGCAGCCCCGCAGCGGGGGTCCCGCGCACCGGGGAGCTGTTTTTT. It encodes CASSPAAGVPRTGELFF.

In its sample, this clone was seen once. The genes are TRBV4-1 and TRBJ1-3; the D is unclear. This CDR3 contains 16 residues. Looked up from germline, CDR1 is MGHRA and CDR2 is YSYEKL. Trimming removed 0 bases from V and 2 bases from J, with 11 bases in between. The CDR3 coding sequence is TGCGCCAGCAGCCAAGATAGCCGGGGAACTGGAAACACCATATATTTT. Amino acids: CASSQDSRGTGNTIYF.

The rearrangement links TRBV11-2 to TRBJ2-3; TRBD2 matches at 11 bases. J was trimmed by 1 base and V by 1 base; bases with no gene match: 1. This CDR3 is 16 amino acids long. CDR1 SGHAT and CDR2 FQNNGV come from the germline V gene. The CDR3 sequence is CASSLVGLAGTDTQYF. The CDR3 DNA reads as TGTGCCAGCAGCTTAGTGGGACTAGCGGGCACAGATACGCAGTATTTT.

The chain uses TRBV7-8 and TRBJ1-2; TRBD1 might be the D (6 bases). From germline, CDR1 is SGHVS and CDR2 FQNEAQ. The CDR3 spans 15 residues. With 8 bases removed from V and 3 bases from J, the gap between germline ends came to 19 bases. The CDR3 protein is CASGQVAGVYYGYTF. CDR3 DNA: TGTGCCAGCGGTCAGGTCGCAGGGGTCTACTATGGCTACACCTTC. Together with reference TRBV7-8 and TRBJ1-2, the CDR3 gives the full variable domain: GAGVSQSPRYKVAKRGQDVALRCDPISGHVSLFWYQQALGQGPEFLTYFQNEAQLDKSGLPSDRFFAERPEGSVSTLKIQRTQQEDSAVYLCASGQVAGVYYGYTFGSGTRLTVV.

The J gene is TRBJ2-7, the V gene TRBV28, with 9 bases aligning to TRBD2. The trim removed 0 bases at V and 0 bases at J, leaving 0 bases unmatched. The germline V gene encodes CDR1 MDHEN and CDR2 SYDVKM. The CDR3 sequence is 15 residues long. The CDR3 reads CASSLWTSGSYEQYF. DNA of the CDR3: TGTGCCAGCAGTTTATGGACTAGCGGCTCCTACGAGCAGTACTTC. The entire variable domain, with the rest obtained from reference TRBV28 and TRBJ2-7, is as follows: DVKVTQSSRYLVKRTGEKVFLECVQDMDHENMFWYRQDPGLGLRLIYFSYDVKMKEKGDIPEGYSVSREKKERFSLILESASTNQTSMYLCASSLWTSGSYEQYFGPGTRLTVT.